What follows is one TCR beta chain and its context. Germline CDR1 and CDR2: MNHEY and SVGEGT. The ends were cut back, 0 bases at V and 7 bases at J, with 3 bases in the middle. This CDR3 is built from 12 residues. These data come from a study of blood T cell repertoires in COVID-19. The overall study: The study drew acute and convalescent COVID-19 samples from the United States, Italy and Spain. From T cells, B-cell-depleted T cells, or PBMCs came the material, which was cDNA or gDNA.

Authors' methods: Quantification of nucleated cells was approximated via reference gene primer amplification. Using immunoSEQ multiplex PCR, the repertoire was profiled, and TCRdb retains in-frame clones only, with some absent. For V, J and clone size, that table is used; D and trimming come from the DNA. The sample carries some 99,000 clones, over 70% recorded once. The J gene is TRBJ1-4, the V gene TRBV6-2 or TRBV6-3; D call uncertain. The clonotype originates from a woman in her 50s with acute or convalescent COVID-19. The source material was peripheral blood. The CDR3 loop reads CASSYSSEKLFF. The CDR3 bases are TGTGCCAGCAGTTACTCGAGTGAAAAACTGTTTTTT.